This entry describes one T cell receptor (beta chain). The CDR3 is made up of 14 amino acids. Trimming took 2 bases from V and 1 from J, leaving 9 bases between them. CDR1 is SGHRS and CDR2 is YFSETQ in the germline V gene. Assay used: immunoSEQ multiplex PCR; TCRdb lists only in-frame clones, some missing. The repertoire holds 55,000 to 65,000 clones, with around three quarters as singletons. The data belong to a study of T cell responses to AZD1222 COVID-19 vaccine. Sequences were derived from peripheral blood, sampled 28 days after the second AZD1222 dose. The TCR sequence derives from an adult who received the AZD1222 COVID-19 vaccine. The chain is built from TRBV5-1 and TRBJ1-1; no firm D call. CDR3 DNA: TGCGCCAGCAGCTTTACCGGGAGGAACACTGAAGCTTTCTTT. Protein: CASSFTGRNTEAFF.